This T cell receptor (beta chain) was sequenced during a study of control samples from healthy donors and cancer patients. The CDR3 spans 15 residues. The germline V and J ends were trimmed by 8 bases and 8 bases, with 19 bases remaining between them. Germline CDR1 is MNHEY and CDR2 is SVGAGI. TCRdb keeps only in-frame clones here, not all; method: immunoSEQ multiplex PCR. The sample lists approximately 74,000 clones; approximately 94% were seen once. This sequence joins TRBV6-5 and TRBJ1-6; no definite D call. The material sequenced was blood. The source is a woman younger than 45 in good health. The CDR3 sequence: CASALLRTGDSPLHF. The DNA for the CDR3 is TGTGCCAGCGCTCTTCTTCGTACCGGGGATTCACCCCTCCACTTT.